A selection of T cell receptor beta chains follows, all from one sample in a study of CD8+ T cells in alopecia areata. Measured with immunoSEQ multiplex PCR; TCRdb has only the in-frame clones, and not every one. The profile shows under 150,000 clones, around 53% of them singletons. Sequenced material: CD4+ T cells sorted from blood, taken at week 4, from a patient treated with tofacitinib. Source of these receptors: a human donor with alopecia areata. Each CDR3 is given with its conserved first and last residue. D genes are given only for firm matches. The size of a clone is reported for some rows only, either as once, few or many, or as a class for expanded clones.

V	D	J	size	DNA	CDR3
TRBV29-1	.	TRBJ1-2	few	TGCAGCGGGCATCCCAGGGAGGGCGTCAGCACCTTC	CSGHPREGVSTF
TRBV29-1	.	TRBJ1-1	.	TGCAGCGTTTACAAGACACTGAACACTGAAGCTTTCTTT	CSVYKTLNTEAFF
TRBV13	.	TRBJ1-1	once	TGTGCCAGCAGCTTTGCGGGTAACACTGAAGCTTTCTTT	CASSFAGNTEAFF
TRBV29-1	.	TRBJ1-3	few	TGCAGCGTTGAATTGGGCTCTGGAAACACCATATATTTT	CSVELGSGNTIYF
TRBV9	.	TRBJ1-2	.	TGTGCCAGCAGCGTAGTCCAGGGTGCGGGGTTCGTCTACACCTTC	CASSVVQGAGFVYTF
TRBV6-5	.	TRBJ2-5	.	TGTGCCAGCAGTTACTCCGGACAGCCAACCCAAGAGACCCAGTACTTC	CASSYSGQPTQETQYF
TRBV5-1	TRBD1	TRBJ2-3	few	TGCGCCAGCAGCCCCGGGACAGCCACAGATACGCAGTATTTT	CASSPGTATDTQYF
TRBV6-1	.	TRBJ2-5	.	TGTGCCAGCAGTTGGGACGGCTTCCAAGAGACCCAGTACTTC	CASSWDGFQETQYF
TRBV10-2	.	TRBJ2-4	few	TGCGCCAGCAGTGATCTAGCCAAAAACATTCAGTACTTC	CASSDLAKNIQYF
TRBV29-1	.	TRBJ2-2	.	TGCAGCGTTGACAGGGCCAACACCGGGGAGCTGTTTTTT	CSVDRANTGELFF
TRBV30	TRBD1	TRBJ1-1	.	TGTGCCTGGAGGGAAAACAGGGGGTACACTGAAGCTTTCTTT	CAWRENRGYTEAFF
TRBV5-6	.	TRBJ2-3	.	TGTGCCAGCAGCTTGACCCGCCGGGATACAGATACGCAGTATTTT	CASSLTRRDTDTQYF
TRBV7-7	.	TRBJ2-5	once	TGTGCCAGCAGCTTGGTAAACCAAGAGACCCAGTACTTC	CASSLVNQETQYF
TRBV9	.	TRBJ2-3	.	TGTGCCAGCAGCCCCGCTAGCTTAACCGGAGATACGCAGTATTTT	CASSPASLTGDTQYF
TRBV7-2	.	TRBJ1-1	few	TGTGCCAGCACCCCCAGTTTCCGCCGGGGGGCGAGGACTGAAGCTTTCTTT	CASTPSFRRGARTEAFF
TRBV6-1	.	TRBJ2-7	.	TGTGCCAGCAGCTCCCAGATCGAGCAGTACTTC	CASSSQIEQYF
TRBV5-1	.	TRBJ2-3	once	TGCGCCAGCAGCTTGGCCCTCCAACCCACAGATACGCAGTATTTT	CASSLALQPTDTQYF
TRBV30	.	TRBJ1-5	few	TGTGCCTGGAGCTTCGACAGTCCTCAGCCCCAGCATTTT	CAWSFDSPQPQHF
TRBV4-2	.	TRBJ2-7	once	TGTGCCAGCAGCCAGACAGCGGGCAGAGAGCAGTACTTC	CASSQTAGREQYF
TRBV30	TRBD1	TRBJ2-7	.	TGTGCCTGGAGTGTCGGGGACAGGCAGTACTTC	CAWSVGDRQYF
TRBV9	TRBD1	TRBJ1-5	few	TGTGCCAGCAGCGCGGGACAGGGGGCCGAGCAGCCCCAGCATTTT	CASSAGQGAEQPQHF
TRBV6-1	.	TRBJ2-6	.	TGTGCCAGCAGACTAGGAGGCTCTGGGGCCAACGTCCTGACTTTC	CASRLGGSGANVLTF
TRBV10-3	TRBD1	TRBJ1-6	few	TGTGCCATCAGGGAGGGACAGGGGGACTATTCACCCCTCCACTTT	CAIREGQGDYSPLHF
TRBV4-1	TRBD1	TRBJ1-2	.	TGCGCCAGCAGCCAGGAGACAGGACAGGGTGGCTACACCTTC	CASSQETGQGGYTF
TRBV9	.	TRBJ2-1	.	TGTGCCAGCGCTTTTCGGCGGGACTCCAATGAGCAGTTCTTC	CASAFRRDSNEQFF
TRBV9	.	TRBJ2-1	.	TGTGCCAGCAGCGTAGGAGGTCTAGAGAGTTACAATGAGCAGTTCTTC	CASSVGGLESYNEQFF
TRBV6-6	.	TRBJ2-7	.	TGTGCCAGCCAGGGGACCTACGAGCAGTACTTC	CASQGTYEQYF
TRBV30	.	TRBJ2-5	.	TGTGCCTGGACGCAGGGTGAGACCCAGTACTTC	CAWTQGETQYF
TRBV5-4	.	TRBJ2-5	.	TGTGCCAGCAGCTTCGGTTTACAAGAGACCCAGTACTTC	CASSFGLQETQYF
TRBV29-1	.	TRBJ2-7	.	TGCAGCGTTGGCTACGACAGAACCTACGAGCAGTACTTC	CSVGYDRTYEQYF
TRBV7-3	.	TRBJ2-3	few	TGTGCCAGCAGCTTGGGTGCCGTCGCAGATACGCAGTATTTT	CASSLGAVADTQYF
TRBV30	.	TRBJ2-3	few	TGTGCCTGGAGTAGTATGACCCCCAATACGCAGTATTTT	CAWSSMTPNTQYF
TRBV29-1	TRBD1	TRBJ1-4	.	TGCAGCGTTTCTGGGACAGGAAATGAAAAACTGTTTTTT	CSVSGTGNEKLFF
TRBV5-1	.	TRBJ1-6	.	TGCGCCAGCAGCCCGTCAGGGGCCGGGAGCTCCTATAATTCACCCCTCCACTTT	CASSPSGAGSSYNSPLHF
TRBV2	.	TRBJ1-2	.	TGTGCCAGCAGTGACCAGCGTACGGGACAAATAGCTAGGGGCTACACCTTC	CASSDQRTGQIARGYTF
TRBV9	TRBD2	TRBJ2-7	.	TGTGCCAGCAGCGTCTCTAGCGGGAGGGACCACGAGCAGTACTTC	CASSVSSGRDHEQYF
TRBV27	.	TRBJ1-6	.	TGTGCCAGCGGTTTAGGGACACTAAATAATTCACCCCTCCACTTT	CASGLGTLNNSPLHF
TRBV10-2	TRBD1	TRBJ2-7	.	TGCGCCAGCTGGGACCAGGGGGCCTACGAGCAGTACTTC	CASWDQGAYEQYF
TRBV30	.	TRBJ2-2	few	TGTGCCTGGAGCTCAGCAGGGAACACCGGGGAGCTGTTTTTT	CAWSSAGNTGELFF
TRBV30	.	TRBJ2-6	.	TGTGCCTGGGCACCGGCGAGGGGATATGTCCTGACTTTC	CAWAPARGYVLTF
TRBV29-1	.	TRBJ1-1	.	TGCAGCGTTGGGCAGCCTAACACTGAAGCTTTCTTT	CSVGQPNTEAFF
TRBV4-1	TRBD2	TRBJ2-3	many	TGCGCCAGCAGCCAAGGGGGGCTAGCGGGGCGCCCAGATACGCAGTATTTT	CASSQGGLAGRPDTQYF
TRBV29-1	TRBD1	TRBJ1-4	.	TGCAGCGTTGATGTCCGGACAGGAGGTGAAAAACTGTTTTTT	CSVDVRTGGEKLFF
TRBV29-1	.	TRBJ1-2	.	TGCAGCGTCCTGGACAGAGACTATGGCTACACCTTC	CSVLDRDYGYTF
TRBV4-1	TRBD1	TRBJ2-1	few	TGCGCCAGCAGCCAAGATCAGAACAGGGGGGCCTACAATGAGCAGTTCTTC	CASSQDQNRGAYNEQFF
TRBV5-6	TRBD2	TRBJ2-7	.	TGTGCCAGCAGCTTAATTAGCGGGGGGGCAATCTACGAGCAGTACTTC	CASSLISGGAIYEQYF
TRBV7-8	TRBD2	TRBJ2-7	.	TGTGCCAGCAGCTTAGCGGTACCCAGCGGGGACTCCTACGAGCAGTACTTC	CASSLAVPSGDSYEQYF
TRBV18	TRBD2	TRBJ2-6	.	TGTGCCAGCTCACCAACGCTCAGCGGGAGCTCTGGGGCCAACGTCCTGACTTTC	CASSPTLSGSSGANVLTF
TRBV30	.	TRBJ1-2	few	TGTGCCTGGGGACCAGACGTTAACTATGGCTACACCTTC	CAWGPDVNYGYTF
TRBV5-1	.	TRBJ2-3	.	TGCGCCAGCAGCTTTATAGCAGATACGCAGTATTTT	CASSFIADTQYF
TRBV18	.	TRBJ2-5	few	TGTGCCAGCTCGCGTGAGAGGCAAGAGACCCAGTACTTC	CASSRERQETQYF